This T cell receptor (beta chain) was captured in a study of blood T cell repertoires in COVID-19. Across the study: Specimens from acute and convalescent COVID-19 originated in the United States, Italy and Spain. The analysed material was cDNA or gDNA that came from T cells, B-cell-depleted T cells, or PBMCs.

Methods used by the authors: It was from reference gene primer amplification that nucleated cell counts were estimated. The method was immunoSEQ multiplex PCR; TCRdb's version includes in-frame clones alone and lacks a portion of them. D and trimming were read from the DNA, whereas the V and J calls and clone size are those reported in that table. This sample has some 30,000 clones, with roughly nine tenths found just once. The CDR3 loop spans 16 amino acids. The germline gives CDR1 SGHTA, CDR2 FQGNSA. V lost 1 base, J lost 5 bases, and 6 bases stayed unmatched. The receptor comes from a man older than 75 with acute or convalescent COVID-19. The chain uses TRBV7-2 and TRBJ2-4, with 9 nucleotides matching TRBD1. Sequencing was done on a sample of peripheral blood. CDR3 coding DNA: TGTGCCAGCAGCTTAGGCCGGGGACAGGGTGAAAACATTCAGTACTTC. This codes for CASSLGRGQGENIQYF.